This T cell receptor beta chain was found in a study of cytomegalovirus exposure and HLA in healthy donors. Whole-study results and caveats: In terms of immune exposure information, only CMV serostatus was available. Associated with cytomegalovirus, according to the listing, were fewer than 200 TCR beta chains. Per a later analysis, HLA-associated TCR beta chains showed more clonal expansion than other, equally common TCR beta chains. One later analysis reportedly identified an Asian-associated ancestry cluster that showed fewer N-insertions than the 666-donor mean.

The PCR made use of 60 Vbeta and 13 Jbeta primers. TCRdb's copy holds only in-frame clones and misses some; the assay was immunoSEQ multiplex PCR. This table has 170,000 or so clones, around four fifths appearing once. To note about this clone: Its antigen is not identified.

Germline assignment: CDR1 LNHDA and CDR2 SQIVND (reference sequence). The CDR3 totals 16 residues. Deletions cut 1 base from V and 4 bases from J, with 13 bases between. The chain couples TRBV19 to TRBJ1-4; D unclear. What was sequenced was PBMCs. This TCR was recovered from a young woman in good health and CMV-seronegative. The CDR3 loop is CASSIVAVQGNEKLFF. The CDR3 DNA follows: TGTGCCAGTAGTATAGTAGCGGTACAAGGTAATGAAAAACTGTTTTTT.